Below, 8 T cell receptor beta chains from the same sample are listed, as sequenced in a study of T-cell reconstitution after alpha-beta-depleted transplantation in children. Unique molecular identifiers were used to barcode this TCRbeta library. TCRdb re-analysed the PCR reads in MiXCR, keeping a single row per CDR3 protein. The sample yields 200,000 or so distinct CDR3 sequences, 5.5% to 7% seen once. Material: PBMCs, obtained before TCRalphabeta/CD19-depleted stem cell transplant. The receptor set was obtained from a girl less than two years old with combined immunodeficiency, due to receive a stem cell transplant.

This clonotype was seen repeatedly, ten times or more. CDR3 in amino acids: CASSQVSSTGELFF. As DNA, the CDR3 is TGTGCCAGCAGCCAGGTCTCATCCACCGGGGAGCTGTTTTTT. The chain is built from TRBV12-3 or TRBV12-4 and TRBJ2-2, with unresolved D. The CDR3 is made up of 14 amino acids. The germline V and J ends were trimmed by 6 bases and 4 bases, with 12 bases remaining between them.

This clonotype was observed at least ten times. V is TRBV12-3 or TRBV12-4 and J is TRBJ1-1, with D unclear. The V end lost 5 bases, the J end lost 3 bases, and 13 bases lay between the germline ends. The CDR3 covers 14 residues. The CDR3, as DNA: TGTGCCAGCAGTGCTAGCGGGTATTACACTGAAGCTTTCTTT. Its protein is CASSASGYYTEAFF.

This clonotype was recorded at least ten times. V is TRBV7-3 and J is TRBJ2-3; 12 bases fit TRBD2. CDR1 and CDR2 (germline): SGHTA, FQGTGA. The CDR3 covers 14 residues. Losses at the gene ends were 5 bases for V and 6 bases for J; bases not matched to a gene: 3. CDR3 sequence: CASSPSGGDDTQYF. CDR3 DNA: TGTGCCAGCAGCCCTAGCGGGGGGGACGATACGCAGTATTTT.

There are many counts of this clonotype. The chain couples TRBV7-9 to TRBJ1-2; the D gene is possibly TRBD1 (6 bases). V was pared by 7 bases and J by 4 bases, with 16 bases between. Germline CDR1 and CDR2: SEHNR and FQNEAQ (reference sequence). The CDR3 runs 14 residues. The CDR3 DNA is TGTGCCAGCACCACCGAACGGGGGCCCTATGGCTACACCTTC. The encoded protein is CASTTERGPYGYTF.

This clonotype was recorded many times. Written as DNA, the CDR3 is TGTGCCAGCAGCCAACAGTTACCTGGGGCCAACGTCCTGACTTTC. Translating it yields CASSQQLPGANVLTF. The V gene is TRBV3-1, the J gene TRBJ2-6, with no clear D. The V gene lost 2 bases and the J gene lost 2 bases, with 7 bases spanning the gap. The CDR3 is made up of 15 amino acids. Germline V CDR1 and CDR2: LGHDT, YNNKEL (reference sequence).

This clonotype has a count of ten or more. The chain recombines TRBV7-2 with TRBJ1-5; D is uncertain. The CDR3 runs to 18 residues. Germline values: CDR1 SGHTA, CDR2 FQGNSA. V lost 5 bases and J lost 7, with 27 bases in between. The DNA for the CDR3 is TGTGCCAGCAGCGTGTCTGGTCGGAGGATGATAGTGTTGCAGCCCCAGCATTTT. Its protein is CASSVSGRRMIVLQPQHF.

At least ten counts were recorded for this clonotype. This chain uses TRBV4-3 with TRBJ2-1, with TRBD1 as a possible D gene (6 bases). Germline CDR1 is LGHNA and CDR2 is YSLEER. Trimming stripped 4 bases from V and 4 bases from J, with 11 bases between. The CDR3 length is 14 residues. CDR3 amino acids: CASSPRGLYNEQFF. CDR3 coding DNA: TGCGCCAGCAGCCCCAGGGGCTTATACAATGAGCAGTTCTTC.

In this sample, this clonotype turned up many times. The chain combines TRBV15 with TRBJ1-4; possible D gene TRBD1, 6 bases. This CDR3 region has 14 residues. Germline V gene lookup returns CDR1 LNHNV and CDR2 YYDKDF (reference sequence). V lost 3 bases and J 4 bases, leaving 9 bases between the germline ends. In DNA, the CDR3 is TGTGCCACCAGCAGGTCAGGGGTTAATGAAAAACTGTTTTTT. Translated, it gives CATSRSGVNEKLFF.